The 23 T cell receptor beta chains below all came from one sample that was sequenced in a study of shared clonotypes between healthy human individuals. Selected positively for CCR7 and CD45RO-negative, naive CD8 cells excluded terminally differentiated effector memory CD45RA+ cells. Clones were sequenced by immunoSEQ multiplex PCR, and TCRdb holds only the in-frame ones, with some missing. The data show approximately 590,000 clones, around 95% seen once. The sequenced sample was naive CD8+ T cells sorted from blood. The receptors come from a young woman in good health.

The chain combines TRBV6-6 with TRBJ1-3; 7 bases are a match to TRBD1. The germline gives CDR1 MNHNY, CDR2 SVGAGI (reference sequence). The length of the CDR3 is 14 residues. The V gene end was trimmed by 5 bases and the J gene end by 4 bases; junction bases not matched to a gene: 5. CDR3 DNA: TGTGCCAGCAGTGCGACAGGGATCGGAAACACCATATATTTT. This gives the protein CASSATGIGNTIYF.

V gene TRBV7-9 combines with J gene TRBJ2-5; D gene unclear. The germline gives CDR1 SEHNR, CDR2 FQNEAQ (reference sequence). The CDR3 consists of 12 residues. The V and J ends lost 5 bases and 2 bases respectively, with 6 bases between them. DNA of the CDR3: TGTGCCAGCAGCGCCACACAAGAGACCCAGTACTTC. Protein: CASSATQETQYF.

The J gene is TRBJ2-3, the V gene TRBV6-5; 7 bases line up with TRBD1. Unmatched junction bases numbered 5, after V lost 6 bases and J lost 2 bases. The CDR3 contains 14 residues. Germline CDR1 and CDR2: MNHEY and SVGAGI. The CDR3 DNA reads as TGTGCCAGCAGCGCCGGGACAGACACAGATACGCAGTATTTT. It specifies CASSAGTDTDTQYF.

The rearrangement joins TRBV27 to TRBJ2-7; D might be TRBD1 (6 bases). The germline V and J ends were trimmed by 0 bases and 9 bases, with 18 bases remaining between them. The CDR3 extends over 15 amino acids. Germline loops: CDR1 MNHEY, CDR2 SMNVEV (reference sequence). The CDR3: CASSLSMGASVGQYF. As DNA, the CDR3 is TGTGCCAGCAGTTTATCGATGGGGGCTTCCGTCGGGCAGTACTTC.

V usage is TRBV19 and J usage is TRBJ2-5; 13 positions match TRBD2. CDR3 size: 16 residues. Trimming took 5 bases from V and 5 from J; bases not matched to a gene: 8. Per the germline V gene, CDR1 is LNHDA and CDR2 is SQIVND (reference sequence). The CDR3 protein is CASSPRTSGSWETQYF. Here the CDR3 DNA reads TGTGCCAGTAGTCCTCGGACTAGCGGGAGTTGGGAGACCCAGTACTTC.

The chain joins TRBV7-9 to TRBJ1-1, with 8 bases lining up with TRBD1. The CDR3 length is 14 residues. Trimming at V came to 3 bases and at J to 6 bases, leaving 6 bases not matched to a gene. Germline V gives CDR1 SEHNR, CDR2 FQNEAQ (reference sequence). The CDR3 coding sequence is TGTGCCAGCAGCTTGCCAGGGGGCCAGGCTGAAGCTTTCTTT. Translation gives CASSLPGGQAEAFF.

The V call is TRBV9, the J call TRBJ2-2; TRBD1 agrees at 10 bases. Germline V gives CDR1 SGDLS, CDR2 YYNGEE. The ends lost 3 bases at V and 2 bases at J; junction bases unmatched: 4. This CDR3 is built from 16 residues. The CDR3 is CASSGQGAHNTGELFF. DNA of the CDR3: TGTGCCAGCAGCGGACAGGGGGCGCATAACACCGGGGAGCTGTTTTTT.

This clone was seen a single time. The chain joins TRBV28 to TRBJ2-1, with D possibly being TRBD1 (5 bases). Germline values: CDR1 MDHEN, CDR2 SYDVKM. The CDR3 extends over 14 amino acids. Trimming took 2 bases from V and 4 from J, leaving 9 bases between them. CDR3 in amino acids: CASSLDSLYNEQFF. The CDR3 nucleotides read TGTGCCAGCAGTTTAGACAGTCTATACAATGAGCAGTTCTTC.

This clone has just a few counts. The chain carries TRBV9 and TRBJ1-4; D is unresolved. V was shortened by 3 bases and J by 4 bases, with 4 bases between the two germline ends. Germline lookup yields CDR1 SGDLS and CDR2 YYNGEE. The CDR3 consists of 12 residues. The CDR3 DNA reads as TGTGCCAGCAGCGCATATAATGAAAAACTGTTTTTT. It translates to CASSAYNEKLFF.

The chain couples TRBV2 to TRBJ2-3; 11 bases are a match to TRBD2. Per the germline V gene, CDR1 is SNHLY and CDR2 is FYNNEI. The CDR3 extends over 16 amino acids. V gave up 6 bases and J gave up 2 bases; unmatched junction bases: 7. CDR3 nucleotide sequence: TGTGCCAGCAGCGCCCTAGCGGGAGGTTACACAGATACGCAGTATTTT. Encoded protein: CASSALAGGYTDTQYF. Variable domain in full (rest from reference TRBV2 and TRBJ2-3): EPEVTQTPSHQVTQMGQEVILRCVPISNHLYFYWYRQILGQKVEFLVSFYNNEISEKSEIFDDQFSVERPDGSNFTLKIRSTKLEDSAMYFCASSALAGGYTDTQYFGPGTRLTVL.

V and J are TRBV29-1 and TRBJ1-1; the D gene is possibly TRBD1 (6 bases). Trimming pared 7 bases from V and 0 bases from J, leaving 18 bases between. The length of the CDR3 is 15 residues. Germline CDR1 reads SQVTM; CDR2 reads ANQGSEA. This CDR3 is CSGAQGIDMNTEAFF. In DNA, the CDR3 is TGCAGCGGGGCACAGGGAATAGATATGAACACTGAAGCTTTCTTT.

The CDR3 DNA reads as TGTGCCAGCAGCGTCGCCGAGAAGGGCGCAAATGAAAAACTGTTTTTT. Its protein product is CASSVAEKGANEKLFF. V is TRBV2 and J is TRBJ1-4; the D is unclear. The germline V gene encodes CDR1 SNHLY and CDR2 FYNNEI. The CDR3 has 16 amino acids. V dropped 6 bases and J dropped 5 bases, with 19 bases sitting between them.

This chain uses TRBV7-7 with TRBJ2-1, with D possibly being TRBD1 or TRBD2 (5 bases each). Germline V CDR1 and CDR2: SSHAT, FNYEAQ (reference sequence). Trimming cost V 5 bases and J 8 bases, with 16 bases left between them. This CDR3 has 14 amino acids. CDR3 sequence reads: CASSQGPPRHEQFF. The DNA of the CDR3 is TGTGCCAGCAGCCAGGGACCCCCACGCCATGAGCAGTTCTTC. The variable domain in full, with the rest retrieved from reference TRBV7-7 and TRBJ2-1, is GAGVSQSPRYKVTKRGQDVTLRCDPISSHATLYWYQQALGQGPEFLTYFNYEAQPDKSGLPSDRFSAERPEGSISTLTIQRTEQRDSAMYRCASSQGPPRHEQFFGPGTRLTVL.

This chain connects TRBV28 to TRBJ2-7; 9 bases map to TRBD1. Germline V gene lookup returns CDR1 MDHEN and CDR2 SYDVKM. V gave up 5 bases and J gave up 6 bases; unmatched junction bases: 17. The CDR3 is made up of 17 amino acids. Here the CDR3 reads CASSPRTGVGVVLEQYF. The CDR3 region has the DNA TGTGCCAGCAGTCCCCGGACAGGGGTCGGGGTAGTACTCGAGCAGTACTTC.

This chain links TRBV9 with TRBJ2-1; D unresolved. This CDR3 is 12 amino acids long. Germline loops: CDR1 SGDLS, CDR2 YYNGEE. V was trimmed by 1 base and J by 10 bases, leaving 9 bases between them. DNA for the CDR3: TGTGCCAGCAGCGTAATCCCGGGCGAGCAGTTCTTC. Amino acids: CASSVIPGEQFF.

The chain combines TRBV5-1 with TRBJ2-7, with 11 bases matching TRBD1. CDR1 and CDR2 (germline): SGHRS, YFSETQ. The CDR3 consists of 15 residues. The V and J ends lost 3 bases and 0 bases, in that order; junction bases with no gene match: 2. The CDR3 spells CASSYGTGGSYEQYF. CDR3 DNA sequence: TGCGCCAGCAGCTATGGGACAGGGGGCTCCTACGAGCAGTACTTC.

The V call is TRBV27, the J call TRBJ2-2; possible D gene TRBD2, 6 bases. Germline V gene sequence: CDR1 MNHEY, CDR2 SMNVEV (reference sequence). Trimming cost V 7 bases and J 4 bases, with 13 bases left between them. The CDR3 totals 14 residues. This CDR3 is CASTPLGGTGELFF. The CDR3 DNA reads as TGTGCCAGCACCCCTTTGGGGGGCACCGGGGAGCTGTTTTTT.

This rearrangement joins TRBV19 to TRBJ2-7; TRBD1 matches 7 bases. Germline trimming cut 6 bases from V and 6 bases from J; bases unmatched to any gene: 5. The CDR3 loop spans 12 amino acids. Germline loops: CDR1 LNHDA, CDR2 SQIVND (reference sequence). The CDR3: CASSTTGLEQYF. The CDR3 nucleotides read TGTGCCAGTAGCACGACAGGGCTCGAGCAGTACTTC.

V and J are TRBV19 and TRBJ2-1; 8 positions match TRBD1. Trimming removed 10 bases from V and 0 bases from J; junction bases left unmatched: 2. The CDR3 has 13 residues. Per the germline V gene, CDR1 is LNHDA and CDR2 is SQIVND (reference sequence). CDR3 in DNA: TGTGCCACCGGGACAGGCTCCTACAATGAGCAGTTCTTC. Translated: CATGTGSYNEQFF. The whole variable domain, filled in from reference TRBV19 and TRBJ2-1, reads DGGITQSPKYLFRKEGQNVTLSCEQNLNHDAMYWYRQDPGQGLRLIYYSQIVNDFQKGDIAEGYSVSREKKESFPLTVTSAQKNPTAFYLCATGTGSYNEQFFGPGTRLTVL.

V is TRBV29-1 and J is TRBJ2-7, with D possibly being TRBD2 (6 bases). The CDR3 has 12 amino acids. Germline V CDR1 and CDR2: SQVTM, ANQGSEA. With 7 bases removed from V and 3 bases from J, the gap between germline ends came to 13 bases. CDR3 sequence (DNA): TGCAGCGCCACGGGGGATTTCTACGAGCAGTACTTC. Amino acid sequence: CSATGDFYEQYF.

This chain links TRBV5-4 with TRBJ1-1; D might be TRBD1 (6 bases). This CDR3 spans 15 amino acids. Germline assignment: CDR1 SGHNT and CDR2 YYREEE (reference sequence). The V end was cut by 6 bases, the J end by 0 bases, with 15 bases between. This chain's CDR3 is CASTWSGTMNTEAFF. The CDR3 DNA is TGTGCCAGCACTTGGTCCGGGACAATGAACACTGAAGCTTTCTTT.

The rearrangement links TRBV6-4 to TRBJ2-1, with TRBD2 matching over 12 bases. CDR3 length: 16 residues. Unmatched junction bases numbered 7, after V lost 3 bases and J lost 7 bases. Germline V CDR1 and CDR2: MRHNA, SNTAGT. CDR3 in amino acids: CASSEGWTSGKNEQFF. CDR3 nucleotide sequence: TGTGCCAGCAGTGAAGGTTGGACTAGCGGGAAGAATGAGCAGTTCTTC.

V gene TRBV14 combines with J gene TRBJ2-1, with 11 positions matching TRBD2. The V and J ends lost 3 bases and 4 bases, in that order; junction bases with no gene match: 20. Germline lookup yields CDR1 SGHDN and CDR2 FVKESK. The CDR3 sequence is 21 residues long. DNA of the CDR3: TGTGCCAGCAGCCAGGGGGTGGCTAGCGGGAGGCCCGACCTAATGTACAATGAGCAGTTCTTC. This codes for CASSQGVASGRPDLMYNEQFF.